Following are 28 T cell receptor beta chains from one sample sequenced in a study of beta chain features in type 1 diabetes. Their antigens are not known. Expressed TCRB transcripts got sequenced, as all isolated RNA was reverse transcribed. Only in-frame clones appear in the TCRdb table, and some are missing; sequencing was by immunoSEQ multiplex PCR. The sample has fewer than 200,000 clones; around 10% are singletons. General study results and limits: Within each of all four CD4+ subsets, Type 1 diabetes patients had TCRB CDR3s that were moderately but significantly shorter.

Sequencing input: central memory CD4+ T cells from blood. The receptor set was obtained from a young man with type 1 diabetes.

This clone has more than one count but fewer than ten. This sequence joins TRBV9 and TRBJ2-4; the D gene is possibly TRBD2 (6 bases). Trimming removed 1 base at V and 0 bases at J, with 11 bases between. The CDR3 consists of 16 residues. Looked up from germline, CDR1 is SGDLS and CDR2 is YYNGEE. The CDR3 bases are TGTGCCAGCAGCGTATCGGGGGTCATAGCCAAAAACATTCAGTACTTC. Translating gives CASSVSGVIAKNIQYF.

This clone showed up just a few times. The V call is TRBV14, the J call TRBJ1-2; TRBD1 aligns across 7 bases. Unmatched junction bases numbered 8, after V lost 5 bases and J lost 5 bases. This CDR3 has 14 amino acids. Germline V CDR1 and CDR2: SGHDN, FVKESK. The CDR3 DNA sequence: TGTGCCAGCAGCTATGCCGGGGACAGATATGGCTACACCTTC. Translation: CASSYAGDRYGYTF.

The J gene is TRBJ1-2, the V gene TRBV30, with a tentative D call TRBD1 (6 bases). Germline loops: CDR1 GTSNPN, CDR2 SVGIG (reference sequence). This CDR3 region has 15 residues. V was pared by 3 bases and J by 6 bases, with 20 bases between. CDR3 DNA: TGTGCCTGGAGCCAACTATCGACAGGAATGGATGGCTACACCTTC. Residues: CAWSQLSTGMDGYTF.

This clone was detected only a few times. The V gene is TRBV19, the J gene TRBJ2-7, with D maybe TRBD2 (6 bases). Germline lookup yields CDR1 LNHDA and CDR2 SQIVND (reference sequence). Trimming cost V 2 bases and J 4 bases, with 9 bases left between them. The CDR3 is made up of 13 amino acids. The CDR3 region is CASSIQGGYEQYF. The CDR3, as DNA: TGTGCCAGTAGTATACAGGGAGGTTACGAGCAGTACTTC. The full variable domain, completed using reference TRBV19 and TRBJ2-7, is DGGITQSPKYLFRKEGQNVTLSCEQNLNHDAMYWYRQDPGQGLRLIYYSQIVNDFQKGDIAEGYSVSREKKESFPLTVTSAQKNPTAFYLCASSIQGGYEQYFGPGTRLTVT.

This clone appeared a few times. The chain carries TRBV30 and TRBJ2-1; perhaps TRBD2 as D (6 bases). V gave up 6 bases and J gave up 5 bases, with 14 bases separating them. Germline V gives CDR1 GTSNPN, CDR2 SVGIG (reference sequence). This CDR3 spans 13 amino acids. The CDR3 loop is CACPNGGDNEQFF. The DNA for the CDR3 is TGTGCCTGTCCAAACGGGGGTGACAATGAGCAGTTCTTC.

V usage is TRBV5-1 and J usage is TRBJ2-7; no clear D. Trimming removed 4 bases at V and 3 bases at J, with 8 bases between. From germline, CDR1 is SGHRS and CDR2 YFSETQ. The CDR3 extends over 12 amino acids. The CDR3 DNA reads TGCGCCAGCAGCGCCTACAGCTACGAGCAGTACTTC. It translates to CASSAYSYEQYF.

This clone appeared a few times. CDR3 loop: CASSFKAGPYNEQFF. The CDR3 coding sequence is TGTGCCAGCAGTTTCAAAGCGGGCCCCTACAATGAGCAGTTCTTC. The chain joins TRBV27 to TRBJ2-1, with a tentative D call TRBD2 (6 bases). Germline V lookup: CDR1 MNHEY, CDR2 SMNVEV (reference sequence). V shed 3 bases and J shed 2 bases, with 11 bases lying between them. The CDR3 is made up of 15 amino acids.

The J gene is TRBJ2-3, the V gene TRBV28, with D possibly TRBD1 on 6 matching bases. This CDR3 comprises 15 residues. From germline, CDR1 is MDHEN and CDR2 SYDVKM. The V end was cut by 2 bases, the J end by 2 bases, with 11 bases between. In nucleotides, the CDR3 is TGTGCCAGCAGTTTAGGGGGCAGCTACACAGATACGCAGTATTTT. As protein: CASSLGGSYTDTQYF.

This clone was seen more than once but under ten times. V usage is TRBV4-2 and J usage is TRBJ1-5; a weak D match, TRBD1 (5 bases). Germline V CDR1 and CDR2: LGHNA, YNFKEQ. This CDR3 has 15 residues. V gave up 0 bases and J gave up 7 bases, with 13 bases separating them. This CDR3 reads CASSQEGQGVQPQHF. The CDR3 DNA reads TGTGCCAGCAGCCAAGAGGGTCAGGGTGTCCAGCCCCAGCATTTT.

The rearrangement joins TRBV14 to TRBJ2-5, with 7 bases aligning to TRBD1. The germline gives CDR1 SGHDN, CDR2 FVKESK. The CDR3 runs 15 residues. The J segment lost 3 bases and the V segment lost 1 base, leaving 5 bases of the junction unmatched. The CDR3 DNA follows: TGTGCCAGCAGCCAAGGCGGCAGGGGGAAAGAGACCCAGTACTTC. Its translation: CASSQGGRGKETQYF.

The chain has TRBV6-6 and TRBJ2-1, with D hard to call. Trimming cost V 8 bases and J 0 bases, with 8 bases left between them. Germline CDR1 and CDR2: MNHNY and SVGAGI (reference sequence). The CDR3 is 13 amino acids. Here the CDR3 reads CASGRSSYNEQFF. The CDR3 nucleotides read TGTGCCAGCGGCCGGAGCTCCTACAATGAGCAGTTCTTC.

About this clone: The sample holds other DNA sequences that translate to the same CDR3. The rearrangement joins TRBV7-2 to TRBJ2-1; weak D call: TRBD1 (6 bases). The germline V and J ends were trimmed by 5 bases and 7 bases, with 9 bases remaining between them. CDR3 length equals 12 residues. CDR1 and CDR2 from the germline V gene are SGHTA and FQGNSA. The CDR3 is CASSATGNEQFF. CDR3 in DNA: TGTGCCAGCAGCGCCACAGGGAATGAGCAGTTCTTC. Variable domain in full (rest from reference TRBV7-2 and TRBJ2-1): GAGVSQSPSNKVTEKGKDVELRCDPISGHTALYWYRQSLGQGLEFLIYFQGNSAPDKSGLPSDRFSAERTGGSVSTLTIQRTQQEDSAVYLCASSATGNEQFFGPGTRLTVL.

The chain couples TRBV4-1 to TRBJ1-5; D uncertain. The CDR3 runs 14 residues. Trimming removed 0 bases from V and 7 bases from J, with 10 bases in between. From germline, CDR1 is MGHRA and CDR2 YSYEKL. CDR3 bases: TGCGCCAGCAGCCAAGAGGAGGCACTGCAGCCCCAGCATTTT. Encoded protein: CASSQEEALQPQHF.

This clone was counted only a few times. The chain combines TRBV5-1 with TRBJ2-7, with a tentative D call TRBD2 (5 bases). Germline V gives CDR1 SGHRS, CDR2 YFSETQ. V gave up 4 bases and J gave up 5 bases, with 10 bases separating them. The CDR3 runs 12 residues. In DNA, the CDR3 is TGCGCCAGCAGCCTTAAGAGGGACGAGCAGTACTTC. This gives the protein CASSLKRDEQYF.

This clone was counted a few times. The chain has TRBV15 and TRBJ2-7; 7 bases map to TRBD1. After removal of 3 bases from V and 4 bases from J, the junction contained 15 bases not matched to a gene. Germline V gene sequence: CDR1 LNHNV, CDR2 YYDKDF (reference sequence). The CDR3 spans 17 residues. CDR3 region: CATSRDSGQGVVYEQYF. CDR3 DNA: TGTGCCACCAGCAGGGACTCCGGGCAGGGGGTTGTTTACGAGCAGTACTTC.

This clone showed up just a few times. This chain connects TRBV11-1 to TRBJ1-4; TRBD1 matches 8 bases. The germline gives CDR1 SGHAT, CDR2 FQDESV (reference sequence). The CDR3 sequence is 18 residues long. Germline trimming cut 5 bases from V and 2 bases from J; bases unmatched to any gene: 13. The CDR3 DNA sequence: TGTGCCAGCAGCACCAGACCCGGGACAGGCGGGACTAATGAAAAACTGTTTTTT. It is translated as CASSTRPGTGGTNEKLFF.

The chain couples TRBV11-2 to TRBJ2-6, with 11 positions matching TRBD2. Germline trimming cut 4 bases from V and 4 bases from J; bases unmatched to any gene: 9. Germline lookup yields CDR1 SGHAT and CDR2 FQNNGV. CDR3 length equals 18 residues. The CDR3 reads CASSSLAGGPKGANVLTF. DNA of the CDR3: TGTGCCAGCAGCTCGTTAGCGGGAGGGCCAAAAGGGGCCAACGTCCTGACTTTC. The complete variable domain, with remaining parts taken from reference TRBV11-2 and TRBJ2-6, reads EAGVAQSPRYKIIEKRQSVAFWCNPISGHATLYWYQQILGQGPKLLIQFQNNGVVDDSQLPKDRFSAERLKGVDSTLKIQPAKLEDSAVYLCASSSLAGGPKGANVLTFGAGSRLTVL.

This clone has just a few counts. V and J are TRBV29-1 and TRBJ2-1; 7 bases are a match to TRBD2. The V gene end was trimmed by 8 bases and the J gene end by 6 bases; junction bases not matched to a gene: 10. Germline values: CDR1 SQVTM, CDR2 ANQGSEA. The CDR3 consists of 13 residues. The CDR3 loop is CSLSSGLTNEQFF. CDR3 nucleotide sequence: TGCAGCCTTTCTAGCGGCCTTACCAATGAGCAGTTCTTC.

The rearrangement uses TRBV28 and TRBJ2-6; 10 bases map to TRBD2. Germline V gene sequence: CDR1 MDHEN, CDR2 SYDVKM. There are 18 residues in the CDR3. The J segment lost 4 bases and the V segment lost 6 bases, leaving 12 bases of the junction unmatched. The CDR3 DNA follows: TGTGCCAGCAGCCCCCCTCCAGCGGGAGGGCCGGGGGCCAACGTCCTGACTTTC. Protein product: CASSPPPAGGPGANVLTF. Filled out from reference TRBV28 and TRBJ2-6, the complete variable domain reads DVKVTQSSRYLVKRTGEKVFLECVQDMDHENMFWYRQDPGLGLRLIYFSYDVKMKEKGDIPEGYSVSREKKERFSLILESASTNQTSMYLCASSPPPAGGPGANVLTFGAGSRLTVL.

This clone was detected only a few times. This sequence joins TRBV6-5 and TRBJ1-5, with D hard to call. CDR3 length: 15 amino acids. Deletions cut 2 bases from V and 7 bases from J, with 15 bases between. Per germline, CDR1 MNHEY and CDR2 SVGAGI. The CDR3 DNA is TGTGCCAGCAGTTACGGGCAGGCCGGAGGGCAGCCCCAGCATTTT. Its translation: CASSYGQAGGQPQHF.

This clone was counted a few times. This sequence joins TRBV30 and TRBJ1-1, with 7 positions matching TRBD1. Germline trimming cut 1 base from V and 9 bases from J; bases unmatched to any gene: 8. The CDR3 extends over 13 amino acids. Per the germline V gene, CDR1 is GTSNPN and CDR2 is SVGIG (reference sequence). CDR3: CAWSDGTAAKAFF. For the CDR3, the DNA is TGTGCCTGGAGTGACGGGACAGCCGCCAAAGCTTTCTTT. Looking up the rest from reference TRBV30 and TRBJ1-1 gives the full variable domain: SQTIHQWPATLVQPVGSPLSLECTVEGTSNPNLYWYRQAAGRGLQLLFYSVGIGQISSEVPQNLSASRPQDRQFILSSKKLLLSDSGFYLCAWSDGTAAKAFFGQGTRLTVV.

This clone was counted a few times. The chain combines TRBV27 with TRBJ2-4; a possible D gene is TRBD2 (7 bases). The germline V gene has CDR1 MNHEY and CDR2 SMNVEV (reference sequence). CDR3 length equals 17 residues. The V end lost 5 bases, the J end lost 0 bases, and 17 bases lay between the germline ends. CDR3 bases: TGTGCCAGCAGTCCAAACCGGGGGGCTATAGCCAAAAACATTCAGTACTTC. It encodes CASSPNRGAIAKNIQYF.

The rearrangement links TRBV5-7 to TRBJ1-1, with TRBD1 identical over 9 bases. TRBV5-7 is designated an ORF whose function remains uncertain. The CDR3 runs 14 residues. J lost 3 bases, V lost 10 bases, and 10 bases had no gene match. DNA of the CDR3: TGTGCCTTCCGACAGGGGGTTAGGGACACTGAAGCTTTCTTT. Its translation: CAFRQGVRDTEAFF.

The sample holds a few counts of this clone. V usage is TRBV5-6 and J usage is TRBJ2-4; D gene unclear. In germline, CDR1 is SGHDT, CDR2 YYEEEE. Trimming cost V 5 bases and J 9 bases, with 18 bases left between them. CDR3 length: 14 amino acids. CDR3 sequence (DNA): TGTGCCAGCAGGGGCCTCAGCCGGTCAACCATTCAGTACTTC. It yields the protein CASRGLSRSTIQYF. Full variable domain (outside the CDR3, taken from reference TRBV5-6 and TRBJ2-4): DAGVTQSPTHLIKTRGQQVTLRCSPKSGHDTVSWYQQALGQGPQFIFQYYEEEERQRGNFPDRFSGHQFPNYSSELNVNALLLGDSALYLCASRGLSRSTIQYFGAGTRLSVL.

The table lists this clone with a few counts. The chain couples TRBV30 to TRBJ1-1, with a weak D call TRBD1 (6 bases). Germline V gene data show CDR1 as GTSNPN and CDR2 as SVGIG (reference sequence). The CDR3 runs 12 residues. CDR3 sequence reads: CGPDRLNTEAFF. CDR3 in DNA: TGTGGCCCGGACAGACTGAACACTGAAGCTTTCTTT.

This sequence joins TRBV25-1 and TRBJ2-1; 12 nucleotides line up with TRBD2. With 6 bases clipped from V and 4 bases from J, the junction kept 7 bases outside the gene matches. Germline V gene sequence: CDR1 MGHDK, CDR2 SYGVNS. The CDR3 extends over 16 amino acids. CDR3 amino acids: CASSPLTSGGYNEQFF. The CDR3 DNA is TGTGCCAGCAGCCCATTGACTAGCGGGGGATACAATGAGCAGTTCTTC. Supplemented by reference TRBV25-1 and TRBJ2-1, the full variable domain reads EADIYQTPRYLVIGTGKKITLECSQTMGHDKMYWYQQDPGMELHLIHYSYGVNSTEKGDLSSESTVSRIRTEHFPLTLESARPSHTSQYLCASSPLTSGGYNEQFFGPGTRLTVL.

A few counts support this clone. The V gene is TRBV7-3, the J gene TRBJ1-1; D perhaps matches TRBD1 (5 bases). V was shortened by 4 bases and J by 3 bases, with 15 bases between the two germline ends. Germline assignment: CDR1 SGHTA and CDR2 FQGTGA. The CDR3 sequence is 15 residues long. The CDR3 nucleotides read TGTGCCAGCAGCTCCACGGGGGACGGAGACACTGAAGCTTTCTTT. It encodes CASSSTGDGDTEAFF.

This clone was found a few times. Additional DNA sequences in this sample encode the identical CDR3. V and J are TRBV28 and TRBJ2-1; possible D gene TRBD2, 5 bases. The CDR3 has 14 amino acids. V gave up 7 bases and J gave up 2 bases, with 12 bases separating them. The germline CDR1 and CDR2 sequences are MDHEN and SYDVKM. The CDR3 loop reads CASTTTTAYNEQFF. The DNA of the CDR3 is TGTGCCAGCACGACTACCACGGCCTACAATGAGCAGTTCTTC.